The entry below describes one T cell receptor (beta chain). Its antigen remains undetermined. Base qualities are not recorded, but no much larger clone differs from it by a single base. This sample is drawn from a study of blood T cell repertoires in COVID-19 (dated by TCRdb to the early 2020s). For the study in its entirety: Collaborator samples came from the United States, Italy and Spain and covered acute and convalescent phases of COVID-19. The prospective study material was composed of cDNA or gDNA derived from T cells, B-cell-depleted T cells, or PBMCs. The dataset comprised deeply sampled blood TCRbeta repertoires from subjects exposed to, actively infected with, or recovered from COVID-19. The repertoires were made available in a free public database intended to serve as a resource for research on the immune response to SARS-CoV-2. Samples came from the ongoing ImmuneRACE study (first 160 participants) plus 1,254 subjects from 6 global collaborators. A de-identified subject ID, COVID-19 status, age in years and sex were almost always included in the sample metadata. HLA class I and class II types, where available, came from metadata supplied by the sample provider rather than from assay-based typing.

Each collaborating institution followed its own protocols to collect whole blood in K2EDTA tubes. For TCRbeta analysis, collaborators shipped samples in one of three forms: frozen whole blood, isolated PBMCs, or DNA extracted from either of those sample types. The full study reports these points: The quantity of clinical and demographic metadata differed by source and by participant and was supplied without curation.

TCRbeta CDR3 regions were amplified from genomic DNA by means of the immunoSEQ Assay, a bias-controlled multiplex PCR. The source study handled its data this way. The number of nucleated cells in each sample was estimated from the amplification of reference gene primers within the assay. To quantify the absolute abundance of each unique TCRbeta CDR3 rearrangement, sequence reads were collapsed and filtered. For each sample, productive Simpson clonality was calculated by taking the square root of Simpson's diversity index across productive rearrangements. The source is immuneACCESS, and TCRdb retained only in-frame sequences with V and J called. Part of the clones is not carried over; for the studies checked, unresolved V genes explain less than half of this, and the remainder is unexplained. V, J and clone size were drawn from that table, and D and trimming were deduced from the DNA. In this sample the table shows 140,000 or so clones, roughly 89% of which occur a single time. The ten largest clones capture about 9.4% of the sample.

The TCR comes from a woman between 50 and 59 years old with active or convalescent COVID-19. Sequenced material: peripheral blood.

CDR3 loop: CASSPLAGTSEQYF. The bases read TGTGCCAGCAGCCCCCTAGCGGGAACCTCCGAGCAGTACTTC. The V and J segments used are TRBV7-2 and TRBJ2-7; 9 bases in the junction line up with TRBD2. V and J are trimmed by 5 bases and 6 bases, and the gene matches miss 8 bases of the junction. Based on the germline V gene, the CDR1 and CDR2 sequences are SGHTA and FQGNSA. CDR3 length: 14 amino acids, cysteine to phenylalanine. The CDR3 DNA has 42 bases and is translated from base 1.